One sample yielded the 9 T cell receptor beta chains listed below, sequenced in a study of cytotoxic CD8 clonotypes in ibrutinib-treated CLL. Repertoires were generated with immunoSEQ multiplex PCR, while TCRdb's copy carries only in-frame clones and drops some. Here the sample spans 20,000 to 30,000 clones, roughly 68% being singletons. The sample was PBMCs, taken after 24 months of ibrutinib treatment. All receptors come from a human donor with chronic lymphocytic leukemia.

The rearrangement links TRBV9 to TRBJ1-2; 7 bases align to TRBD1. The J segment lost 7 bases and the V segment lost 4 bases, leaving 7 bases of the junction unmatched. Per germline, CDR1 SGDLS and CDR2 YYNGEE. CDR3 size: 13 residues. CDR3 in amino acids: CASSTWTGSGYTF. CDR3 nucleotides: TGTGCCAGCAGCACCTGGACAGGAAGTGGCTACACCTTC. The complete variable domain, with remaining parts taken from reference TRBV9 and TRBJ1-2, reads DSGVTQTPKHLITATGQRVTLRCSPRSGDLSVYWYQQSLDQGLQFLIQYYNGEERAKGNILERFSAQQFPDLHSELNLSSLELGDSALYFCASSTWTGSGYTFGSGTRLTVV.

The rearrangement joins TRBV11-2 to TRBJ1-3, with D uncertain. The V gene lost 5 bases and the J gene lost 4 bases, with 15 bases spanning the gap. The CDR3 runs to 15 residues. Germline V CDR1 and CDR2: SGHAT, FQNNGV. The DNA for the CDR3 is TGTGCCAGCAGCCTTCAGAAACTGGACGGAAACACCATATATTTT. Its protein is CASSLQKLDGNTIYF.

The V call is TRBV19, the J call TRBJ1-5, with D hard to call. V was cut by 3 bases and J by 0 bases, with 9 bases left in between. CDR1 is LNHDA, CDR2 SQIVND, per germline (reference sequence). CDR3 size: 15 residues. CDR3 loop: CASSMTTHSNQPQHF. In DNA form, the CDR3 reads TGTGCCAGTAGTATGACAACCCATAGCAATCAGCCCCAGCATTTT.

The sample holds one count of this clone. V gene TRBV19 combines with J gene TRBJ2-7; unclear D gene. This CDR3 has 13 amino acids. V was cut by 5 bases and J by 2 bases, with 10 bases left in between. Per germline, CDR1 LNHDA and CDR2 SQIVND (reference sequence). The CDR3 nucleotides are TGTGCCAGTAGTCTCCGGACGGCCTACGAGCAGTACTTC. Protein: CASSLRTAYEQYF.

This clone was detected only once. The CDR3 sequence: CSVAVQLGDHEQYF. The CDR3 DNA is TGCAGCGTTGCGGTGCAGCTTGGGGACCACGAGCAGTACTTC. The rearrangement uses TRBV29-1 and TRBJ2-7; D is possibly TRBD1 or TRBD2 (5 bases each). Trimming took off 4 bases at V and 5 bases at J, with 18 bases between the two ends. In germline, CDR1 is SQVTM, CDR2 ANQGSEA. The CDR3 is 14 residues long.

V and J are TRBV29-1 and TRBJ1-2; D is unclear. The CDR3 covers 11 residues. V gave up 5 bases and J gave up 5 bases, with 9 bases separating them. Looked up from germline, CDR1 is SQVTM and CDR2 is ANQGSEA. Written as DNA, the CDR3 is TGCAGCGTTCTATGGGGATATGGCTACACCTTC. Translation gives CSVLWGYGYTF.

The table lists this clone with a count of one. The rearrangement joins TRBV11-2 to TRBJ2-3, with 12 bases identical to TRBD2. CDR1 and CDR2 (germline): SGHAT, FQNNGV. The CDR3 contains 17 residues. V lost 3 bases and J lost 7; bases outside the gene matches: 11. CDR3 protein: CASSFTGLAGTRNTQYF. In DNA, the CDR3 is TGTGCCAGCAGCTTTACTGGACTAGCGGGGACTCGGAATACGCAGTATTTT.

The chain couples TRBV5-1 to TRBJ2-1, with 7 positions matching TRBD1. V was clipped by 2 bases and J by 8 bases; unmatched bases: 13. This CDR3 is built from 16 residues. Looked up from germline, CDR1 is SGHRS and CDR2 is YFSETQ. Here the CDR3 reads CASSFEPGTAVHEQFF. CDR3 bases: TGCGCCAGCAGCTTCGAACCCGGGACAGCCGTCCATGAGCAGTTCTTC.

As for this clone: The same CDR3 arises from other DNA sequences in this sample as well. The chain employs TRBV11-2 and TRBJ2-3, with D possibly being TRBD1 or TRBD2 (5 bases each). Germline values: CDR1 SGHAT, CDR2 FQNNGV. The CDR3 is 14 residues long. V dropped 1 base and J dropped 4 bases, with 9 bases sitting between them. CDR3 bases: TGTGCCAGCAGCTTAGTCGGGGCCGCAGATACGCAGTATTTT. This sequence encodes CASSLVGAADTQYF.